These T cell receptor beta chains were read from a single sample in a study of beta chain features in type 1 diabetes. Here immunoSEQ multiplex PCR was the method, and the copy in TCRdb shows in-frame clones only, minus some. The table records nearly 700,000 clones, roughly 12% of them present only once. Input material: naive CD4+ T cells from blood. The receptors originated from a man aged 18 to 35 with type 1 diabetes. The CDR3 runs from the conserved cysteine through the conserved F or W. Fields, in order: V gene, clone size, D gene, J gene, CDR3 protein, CDR3 DNA. D genes are given only for firm matches. Expanded clones are given a class, and other clones once, few, many or no size at all.

TRBV9	few	.	TRBJ2-7	CASSITSRDEQYF	TGTGCCAGCAGCATCACGAGCAGGGACGAGCAGTACTTC
TRBV27	.	.	TRBJ1-4	CASRRIGVEKLFF	TGTGCCAGCAGACGGATTGGGGTCGAAAAACTGTTTTTT
TRBV9	few	.	TRBJ2-3	CASSAGGLQDTQYF	TGTGCCAGCAGCGCGGGGGGCCTCCAGGATACGCAGTATTTT
TRBV5-5	few	.	TRBJ1-4	CASSFASFQEEKLFF	TGTGCCAGCAGCTTCGCCTCTTTCCAGGAGGAAAAACTGTTTTTT
TRBV18	.	TRBD1	TRBJ2-7	CASSPPTGGLGYEQYF	TGTGCCAGCTCACCACCGACAGGGGGCTTGGGCTACGAGCAGTACTTC
TRBV11-2	.	.	TRBJ2-5	CASSDPYGTQYF	TGTGCCAGCAGCGATCCTTACGGGACCCAGTACTTC
TRBV19	.	.	TRBJ1-2	CASTNQGNFPYGYTF	TGTGCCAGTACGAACCAGGGCAACTTCCCCTATGGCTACACCTTC
TRBV7-9	few	.	TRBJ1-1	CASSSRRTEAFF	TGTGCCAGCAGCTCCCGGCGTACTGAAGCTTTCTTT
TRBV5-4	.	.	TRBJ1-6	CASSFEAVLNSPLHF	TGTGCCAGCAGCTTCGAGGCAGTACTAAATTCACCCCTCCACTTT
TRBV10-3	.	.	TRBJ1-1	CAISPGTEVAFF	TGTGCCATCAGCCCCGGGACGGAGGTAGCTTTCTTT
TRBV2	few	TRBD1	TRBJ1-6	CASSASGTANNSPLHF	TGTGCCAGCAGCGCTTCCGGGACAGCTAATAATTCACCCCTCCACTTT
TRBV2	.	.	TRBJ1-1	CASSEQGYTEAFF	TGTGCCAGCAGTGAGCAGGGGTACACTGAAGCTTTCTTT
TRBV5-1	few	TRBD1	TRBJ2-7	CASSPGTGREQYF	TGCGCCAGCAGCCCCGGGACAGGGAGAGAGCAGTACTTC
TRBV15	.	.	TRBJ1-5	CATSRPGTLYSNQPQHF	TGTGCCACCAGCAGACCGGGGACCCTCTATAGCAATCAGCCCCAGCATTTT
TRBV14	.	TRBD2	TRBJ2-5	CASSQDPSGVGTQYF	TGTGCCAGCAGCCAAGACCCTAGCGGGGTCGGGACCCAGTACTTC
TRBV11-3	few	.	TRBJ1-3	CASSARTVSGNTIYF	TGTGCCAGCAGTGCCCGGACAGTCTCTGGAAACACCATATATTTT
TRBV7-9	.	.	TRBJ1-6	CASSLTQGHSPLHF	TGTGCCAGCAGCTTAACACAGGGCCATTCACCCCTCCACTTT
TRBV19	few	.	TRBJ2-4	CASSPGPAKNIQYF	TGTGCCAGCTCTCCGGGCCCAGCCAAAAACATTCAGTACTTC
TRBV7-2	.	.	TRBJ1-1	CASSRGGPVGNTEAFF	TGTGCCAGCAGCCGTGGGGGGCCAGTCGGGAACACTGAAGCTTTCTTT
TRBV5-1	.	.	TRBJ2-7	CASSLAGDRISYEQYF	TGCGCCAGCAGCTTGGCCGGTGACAGGATTTCCTACGAGCAGTACTTC
TRBV20-1	.	.	TRBJ2-7	CSASISNEQYF	TGCAGTGCTAGCATAAGCAACGAGCAGTACTTC
TRBV28	.	TRBD1	TRBJ1-5	CASSQGGVNQPQHF	TGTGCCAGCAGCCAGGGGGGTGTCAATCAGCCCCAGCATTTT
TRBV7-6	few	.	TRBJ2-5	CASSLATGPETQYF	TGTGCCAGCAGCTTAGCGACAGGCCCTGAGACCCAGTACTTC
TRBV11-2	.	TRBD2	TRBJ2-5	CASSRGGQETQYF	TGTGCCAGCAGCCGCGGGGGTCAAGAGACCCAGTACTTC
TRBV30	.	TRBD1	TRBJ1-3	CAWSVLGTGGWSSGNTIYF	TGTGCCTGGAGTGTACTCGGGACAGGGGGTTGGAGCTCTGGAAACACCATATATTTT
TRBV7-9	.	TRBD2	TRBJ2-7	CASSLTPGLSYEQYF	TGTGCCAGCAGCCTAACGCCGGGACTATCCTACGAGCAGTACTTC
TRBV29-1	few	.	TRBJ1-1	CSVRQVVNTEAFF	TGCAGCGTTAGACAGGTGGTGAACACTGAAGCTTTCTTT
TRBV19	few	.	TRBJ2-3	CGSSGGAYTDTQYF	TGTGGGAGCTCTGGGGGGGCCTACACAGATACGCAGTATTTT